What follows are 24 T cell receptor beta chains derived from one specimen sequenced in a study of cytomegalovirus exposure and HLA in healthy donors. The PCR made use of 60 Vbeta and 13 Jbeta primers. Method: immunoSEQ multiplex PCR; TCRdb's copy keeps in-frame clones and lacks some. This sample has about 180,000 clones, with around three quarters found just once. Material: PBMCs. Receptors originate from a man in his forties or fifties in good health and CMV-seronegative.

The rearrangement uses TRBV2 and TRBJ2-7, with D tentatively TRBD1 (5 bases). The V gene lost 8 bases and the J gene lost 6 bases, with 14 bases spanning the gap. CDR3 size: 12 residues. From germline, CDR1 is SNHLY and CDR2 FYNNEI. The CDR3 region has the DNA TGTGCCAGCGGGAAGGGGCTTGGCGAGCAGTACTTC. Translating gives CASGKGLGEQYF.

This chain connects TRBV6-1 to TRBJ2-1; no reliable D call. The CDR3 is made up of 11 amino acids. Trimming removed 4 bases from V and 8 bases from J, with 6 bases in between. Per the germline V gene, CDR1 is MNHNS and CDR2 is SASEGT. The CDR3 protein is CASSVLHEQFF. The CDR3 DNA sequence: TGTGCCAGCAGTGTTCTTCATGAGCAGTTCTTC.

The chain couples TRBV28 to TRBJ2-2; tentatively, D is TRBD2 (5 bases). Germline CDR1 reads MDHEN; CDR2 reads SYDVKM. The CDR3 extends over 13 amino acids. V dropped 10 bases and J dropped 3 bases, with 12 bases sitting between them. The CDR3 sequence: CANKDGDTGELFF. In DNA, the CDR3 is TGTGCCAACAAAGACGGGGACACCGGGGAGCTGTTTTTT. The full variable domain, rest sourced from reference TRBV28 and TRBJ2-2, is DVKVTQSSRYLVKRTGEKVFLECVQDMDHENMFWYRQDPGLGLRLIYFSYDVKMKEKGDIPEGYSVSREKKERFSLILESASTNQTSMYLCANKDGDTGELFFGEGSRLTVL.

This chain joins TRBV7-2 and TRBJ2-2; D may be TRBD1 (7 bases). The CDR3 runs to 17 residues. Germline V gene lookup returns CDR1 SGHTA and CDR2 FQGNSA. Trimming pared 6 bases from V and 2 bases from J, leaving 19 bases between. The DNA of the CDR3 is TGTGCCAGCAGGCCACAGGGGATTGGGACTAACACCGGGGAGCTGTTTTTT. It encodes CASRPQGIGTNTGELFF.

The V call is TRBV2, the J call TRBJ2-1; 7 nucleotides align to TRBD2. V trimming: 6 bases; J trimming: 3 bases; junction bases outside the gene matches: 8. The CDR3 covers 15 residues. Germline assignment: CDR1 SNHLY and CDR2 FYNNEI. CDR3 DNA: TGTGCCAGCAGCGCCAAGCGGGGTCGCTACAATGAGCAGTTCTTC. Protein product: CASSAKRGRYNEQFF.

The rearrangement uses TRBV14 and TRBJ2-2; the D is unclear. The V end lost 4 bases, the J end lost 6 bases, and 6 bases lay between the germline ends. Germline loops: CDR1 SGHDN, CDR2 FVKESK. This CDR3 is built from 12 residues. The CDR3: CASSLFSGELFF. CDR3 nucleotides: TGTGCCAGCAGCCTATTTTCCGGGGAGCTGTTTTTT.

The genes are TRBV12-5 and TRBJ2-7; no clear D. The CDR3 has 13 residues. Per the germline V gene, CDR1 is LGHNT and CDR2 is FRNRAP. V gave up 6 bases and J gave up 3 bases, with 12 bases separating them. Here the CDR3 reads CASGDQAYYEQYF. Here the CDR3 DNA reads TGTGCTAGTGGGGATCAGGCTTACTACGAGCAGTACTTC.

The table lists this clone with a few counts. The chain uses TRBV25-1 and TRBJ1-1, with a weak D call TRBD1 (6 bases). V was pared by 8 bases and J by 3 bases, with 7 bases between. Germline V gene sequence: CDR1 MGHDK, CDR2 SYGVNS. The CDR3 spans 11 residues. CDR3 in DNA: TGTGCCAGCTCAGGGGACACTGAAGCTTTCTTT. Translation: CASSGDTEAFF.

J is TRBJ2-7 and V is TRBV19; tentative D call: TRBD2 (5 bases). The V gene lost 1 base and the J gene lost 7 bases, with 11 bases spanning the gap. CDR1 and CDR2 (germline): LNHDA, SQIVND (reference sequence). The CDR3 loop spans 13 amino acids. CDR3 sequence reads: CASSIGGLGEQYF. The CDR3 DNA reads TGTGCCAGTAGTATAGGCGGGCTCGGGGAGCAGTACTTC.

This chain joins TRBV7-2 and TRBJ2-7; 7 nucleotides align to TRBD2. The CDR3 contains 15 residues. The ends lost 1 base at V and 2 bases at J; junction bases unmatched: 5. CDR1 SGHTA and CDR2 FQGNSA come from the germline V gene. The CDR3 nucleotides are TGTGCCAGCAGCTTAGGATCGCGGGAGACCTACGAGCAGTACTTC. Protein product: CASSLGSRETYEQYF. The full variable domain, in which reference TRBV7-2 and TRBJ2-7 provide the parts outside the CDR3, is GAGVSQSPSNKVTEKGKDVELRCDPISGHTALYWYRQSLGQGLEFLIYFQGNSAPDKSGLPSDRFSAERTGGSVSTLTIQRTQQEDSAVYLCASSLGSRETYEQYFGPGTRLTVT.

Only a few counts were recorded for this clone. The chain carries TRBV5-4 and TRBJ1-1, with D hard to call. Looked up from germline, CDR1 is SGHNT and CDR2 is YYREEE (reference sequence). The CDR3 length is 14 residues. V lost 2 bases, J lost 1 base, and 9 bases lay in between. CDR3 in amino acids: CASSFSRENTEAFF. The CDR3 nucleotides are TGTGCCAGCAGCTTCTCTCGGGAGAACACTGAAGCTTTCTTT.

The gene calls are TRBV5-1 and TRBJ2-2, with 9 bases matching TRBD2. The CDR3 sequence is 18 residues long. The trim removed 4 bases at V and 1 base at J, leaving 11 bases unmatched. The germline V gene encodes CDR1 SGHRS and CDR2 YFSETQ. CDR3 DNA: TGCGCCAGCAGCCCGGGACCCGGACTAGCGCAGAACACCGGGGAGCTGTTTTTT. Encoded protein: CASSPGPGLAQNTGELFF.

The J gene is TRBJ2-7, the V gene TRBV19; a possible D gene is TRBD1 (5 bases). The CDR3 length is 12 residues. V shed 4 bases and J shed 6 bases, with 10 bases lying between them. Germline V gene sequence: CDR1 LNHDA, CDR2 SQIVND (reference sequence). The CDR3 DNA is TGTGCCAGTAGTACGTTAACAGGCGAGCAGTACTTC. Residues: CASSTLTGEQYF.

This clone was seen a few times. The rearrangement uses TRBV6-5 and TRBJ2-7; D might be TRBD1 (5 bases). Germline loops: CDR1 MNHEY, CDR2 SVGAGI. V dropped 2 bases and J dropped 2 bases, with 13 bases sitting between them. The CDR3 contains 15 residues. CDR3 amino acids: CASSYGPGYTYEQYF. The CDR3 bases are TGTGCCAGCAGTTACGGGCCAGGGTACACCTACGAGCAGTACTTC.

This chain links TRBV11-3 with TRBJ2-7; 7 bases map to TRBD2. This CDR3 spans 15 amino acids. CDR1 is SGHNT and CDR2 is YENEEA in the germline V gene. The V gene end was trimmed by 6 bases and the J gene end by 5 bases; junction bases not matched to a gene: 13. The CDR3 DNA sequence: TGTGCCAGCAGGGGAGGGGAATGGGGGTTTGACGAGCAGTACTTC. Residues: CASRGGEWGFDEQYF.

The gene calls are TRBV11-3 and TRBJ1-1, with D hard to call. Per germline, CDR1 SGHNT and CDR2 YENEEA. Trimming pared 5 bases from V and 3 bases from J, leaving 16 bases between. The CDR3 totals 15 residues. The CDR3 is CASSPGEVPHTEAFF. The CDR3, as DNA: TGTGCCAGCAGCCCCGGTGAGGTCCCCCACACTGAAGCTTTCTTT. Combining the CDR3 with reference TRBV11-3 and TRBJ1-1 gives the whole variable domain EAGVVQSPRYKIIEKKQPVAFWCNPISGHNTLYWYLQNLGQGPELLIRYENEEAVDDSQLPKDRFSAERLKGVDSTLKIQPAELGDSAVYLCASSPGEVPHTEAFFGQGTRLTVV.

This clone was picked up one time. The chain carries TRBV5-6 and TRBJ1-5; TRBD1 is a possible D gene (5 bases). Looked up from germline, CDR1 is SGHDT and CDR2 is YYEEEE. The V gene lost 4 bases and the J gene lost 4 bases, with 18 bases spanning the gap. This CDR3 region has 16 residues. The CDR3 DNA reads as TGTGCCAGCAGCCTGGGGCCTACTACCCCTAATCAGCCCCAGCATTTT. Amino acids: CASSLGPTTPNQPQHF.

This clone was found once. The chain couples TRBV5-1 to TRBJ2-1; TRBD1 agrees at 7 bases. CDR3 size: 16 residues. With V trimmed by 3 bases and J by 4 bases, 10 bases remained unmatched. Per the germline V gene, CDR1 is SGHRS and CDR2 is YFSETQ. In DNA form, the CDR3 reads TGCGCCAGCAGCTCGATCGACAGGGTCTCATACAATGAGCAGTTCTTC. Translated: CASSSIDRVSYNEQFF.

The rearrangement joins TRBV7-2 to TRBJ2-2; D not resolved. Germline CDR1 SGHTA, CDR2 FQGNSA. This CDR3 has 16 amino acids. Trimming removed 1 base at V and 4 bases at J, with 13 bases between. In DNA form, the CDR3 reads TGTGCCAGCAGCTTAGGCCCCCGGGTCCTCACCGGGGAGCTGTTTTTT. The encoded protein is CASSLGPRVLTGELFF.

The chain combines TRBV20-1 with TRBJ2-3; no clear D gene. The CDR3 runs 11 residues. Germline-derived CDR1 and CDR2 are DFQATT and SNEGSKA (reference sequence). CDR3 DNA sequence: TGCAGAGCCCAATCTGGAGATACGCAGTATTTT. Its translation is CRAQSGDTQYF.

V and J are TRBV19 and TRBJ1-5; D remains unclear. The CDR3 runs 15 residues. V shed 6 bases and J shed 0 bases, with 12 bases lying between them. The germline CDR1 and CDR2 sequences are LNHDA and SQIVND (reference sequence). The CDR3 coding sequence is TGTGCCAGTAGCGACATAGTTTATAGCAATCAGCCCCAGCATTTT. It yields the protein CASSDIVYSNQPQHF.

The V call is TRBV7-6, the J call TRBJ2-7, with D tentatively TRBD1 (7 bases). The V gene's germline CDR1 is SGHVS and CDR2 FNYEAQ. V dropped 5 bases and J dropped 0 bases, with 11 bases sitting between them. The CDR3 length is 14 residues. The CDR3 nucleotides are TGTGCCAGCAGCCCAGGGGGGTTCTCCTACGAGCAGTACTTC. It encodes CASSPGGFSYEQYF.

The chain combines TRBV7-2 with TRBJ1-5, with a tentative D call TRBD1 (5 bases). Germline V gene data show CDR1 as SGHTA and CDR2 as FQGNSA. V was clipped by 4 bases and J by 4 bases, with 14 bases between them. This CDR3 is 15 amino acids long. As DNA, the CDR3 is TGTGCCAGCAGCTCCCAGGCGGGGGGAAATCAGCCCCAGCATTTT. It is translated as CASSSQAGGNQPQHF.

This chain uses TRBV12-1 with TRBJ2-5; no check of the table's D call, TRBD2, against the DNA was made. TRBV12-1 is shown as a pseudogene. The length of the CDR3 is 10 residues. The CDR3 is CASSHGTQYF. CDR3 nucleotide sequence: TGTGCCAGCAGTCACGGGACCCAGTACTTC.